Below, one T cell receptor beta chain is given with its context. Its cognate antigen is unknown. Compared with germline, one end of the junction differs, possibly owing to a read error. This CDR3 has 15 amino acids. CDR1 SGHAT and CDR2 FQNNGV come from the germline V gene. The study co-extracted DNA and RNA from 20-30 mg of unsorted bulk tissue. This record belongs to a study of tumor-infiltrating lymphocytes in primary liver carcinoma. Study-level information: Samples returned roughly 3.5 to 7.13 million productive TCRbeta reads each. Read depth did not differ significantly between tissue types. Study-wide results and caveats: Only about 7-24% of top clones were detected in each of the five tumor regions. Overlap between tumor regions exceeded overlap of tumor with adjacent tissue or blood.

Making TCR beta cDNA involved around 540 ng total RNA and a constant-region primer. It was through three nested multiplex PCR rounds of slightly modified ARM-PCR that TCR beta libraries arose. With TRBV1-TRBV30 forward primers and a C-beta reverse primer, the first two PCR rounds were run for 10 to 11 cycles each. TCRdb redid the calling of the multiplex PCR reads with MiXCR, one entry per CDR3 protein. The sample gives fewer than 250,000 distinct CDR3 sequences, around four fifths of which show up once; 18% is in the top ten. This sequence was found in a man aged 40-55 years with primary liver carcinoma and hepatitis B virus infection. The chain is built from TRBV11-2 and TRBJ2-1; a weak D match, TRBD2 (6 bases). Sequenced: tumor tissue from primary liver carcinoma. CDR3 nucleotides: TGTACCAGTAGCCCCGGGACTTCTTCGTACAATGAGCAGTTCTTC. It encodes CTSSPGTSSYNEQFF.